Reported below is one TCR beta chain. Its antigen is not identified. This sample was taken from a study of radiation and T cells in renal cell carcinoma. Study-wide results and limits: Without pretreatment biopsies, baseline tumor clonotype presence was undetermined. In blood, top tumor clones expanded by 2 weeks, shrinking by 4.

Time point given: blood 4 weeks post-SBRT, at nephrectomy. The sample's treatment: 15 Gy SBRT to primary tumor, nephrectomy 4 weeks later. Nephrectomy followed 15 Gy stereotactic body radiation by 4 weeks. Clear cell pathology was present in this patient's renal cell carcinoma. This CDR3 is built from 14 residues. Germline V gene data show CDR1 as LNHDA and CDR2 as SQIVND (reference sequence). V was cut by 1 base and J by 6 bases, with 10 bases left in between. Assay used: immunoSEQ multiplex PCR; TCRdb lists only in-frame clones, some missing. There are around 170,000 clones in the sample; 88% occur only once, and roughly 10% lies in the top ten.

The receptor was derived from a woman aged 45-65 years with renal cell carcinoma. The rearrangement links TRBV19 to TRBJ2-4; D not certain. Sequencing used blood, obtained from a patient whose treatment included radiotherapy and nephrectomy. The CDR3 sequence is CASSIGSSINIQYF. CDR3 DNA: TGTGCCAGTAGTATAGGCAGCTCAATAAACATTCAGTACTTC.